These T cell receptor beta chains were read from a single sample in a study of blood T cell repertoires in COVID-19. Only in-frame clones appear in the TCRdb table, and some are missing; sequencing was by immunoSEQ multiplex PCR. The sample yields approximately 210,000 clones, approximately 82% seen once. Sample: PBMCs or T cells enriched from blood (not recorded which). The receptors derive from a man between 35 and 55 years old who had recovered from COVID-19. The CDR3 runs from the conserved cysteine through the conserved F or W. The D gene is left open where the match is weak. The size of a clone is reported for some rows only, either as once, few or many, or as a class for expanded clones.

j_gene,abundance,d_gene,v_gene,CDR3nt,CDR3aa
TRBJ2-1,-,-,TRBV10-1,TGCGCCAGCAGTGGGGCCTTTTTCGGAGAGCAGTTCTTC,CASSGAFFGEQFF
TRBJ1-4,-,-,TRBV7-2,TGTGCCAGCAGCTCCTCAATTGGCCCTAATGAAAAACTGTTTTTT,CASSSSIGPNEKLFF
TRBJ2-5,-,-,TRBV7-9,TGTGCCAGCAGCTTAGTTAAAGAGACCCAGTACTTC,CASSLVKETQYF
TRBJ1-1,-,-,TRBV28,TGTGCCAGCAGTCTTAGGGGAGGAGCTTTCTTT,CASSLRGGAFF
TRBJ2-7,-,-,TRBV3-1/TRBV3-2,TGTGCCAGCAGCCCAGCCATGGGCGCAGGGGCCTACGAGCAGTACTTC,CASSPAMGAGAYEQYF
TRBJ1-2,-,-,TRBV19,TGTGCCAGTAGTATTGCCAGGGTAGGCTATGGCTACACCTTC,CASSIARVGYGYTF
TRBJ2-7,-,-,TRBV7-9,TGTGCCAGCAGCTTGGGCAGGGGCCCCTACGAGCAGTACTTC,CASSLGRGPYEQYF
TRBJ2-2,-,-,TRBV10-3,TGTGCCATCAGTGAGGGCAGGGAGAACACCGGGGAGCTGTTTTTT,CAISEGRENTGELFF
TRBJ2-7,-,-,TRBV28,TGTGCCAGTGGTAGTAGCGACTACTCCTACGAGCAGTACTTC,CASGSSDYSYEQYF
TRBJ1-5,-,TRBD1,TRBV28,TGTGCCAGCAGTCCCCGGACAGGGGGTTACAATCAGCCCCAGCATTTT,CASSPRTGGYNQPQHF
TRBJ2-7,-,TRBD1,TRBV28,TGTGCCAGTCACCCCGGGACAGGGATTTCATTCGAGCAGTACTTC,CASHPGTGISFEQYF
TRBJ2-6,-,-,TRBV7-8,TGTGCCAGCAGTCAGCCCCCCCAGGCTGGGGCCAACGTCCTGACTTTC,CASSQPPQAGANVLTF
TRBJ2-5,few,-,TRBV7-6,TGTGCCAGCAGCACACACAGGGCCCCTCAGGAGACCCAGTACTTC,CASSTHRAPQETQYF
TRBJ2-5,-,TRBD1,TRBV6-2/TRBV6-3,TGTGCCAGCAGTCCCTGGACAGGGAAATACCAAGAGACCCAGTACTTC,CASSPWTGKYQETQYF
TRBJ2-7,once,-,TRBV4-2,TGTGCCAGCAGCAAAGGACGCACATTGGAGTCCTACGAGCAGTACTTC,CASSKGRTLESYEQYF
TRBJ2-2,few,TRBD2,TRBV7-7,TGTGCCAGCAGCTTAGCTCTTATGGGCCCAGCGGGGACCGGGGAGCTGTTTTTT,CASSLALMGPAGTGELFF
TRBJ2-3,-,TRBD1,TRBV5-3,TGTGCCAGAAGCTCCACAGGGGCGGGCACAGATACGCAGTATTTT,CARSSTGAGTDTQYF
TRBJ2-2,-,TRBD2,TRBV28,TGTGCCAGCAGTAGGGGACTAGCGGGGAACACCGGGGAGCTGTTTTTT,CASSRGLAGNTGELFF
TRBJ1-4,-,TRBD1,TRBV5-1,TGCGCCAGCAGCGACCAGGGGGCGGGGAGTTCTGAAAAACTGTTTTTT,CASSDQGAGSSEKLFF
TRBJ1-3,few,TRBD1,TRBV7-2,TGTGCCAGCAGCTCGGACAGGAACACCATATATTTT,CASSSDRNTIYF
TRBJ2-1,once,TRBD2,TRBV7-2,TGTGCCAGCAGCCCCCAAGCCGGGACTAGCGGGGGGGCCTTTGATGAGCAGTTCTTC,CASSPQAGTSGGAFDEQFF
TRBJ2-7,-,-,TRBV6-5,TGTGCCACCCGTTCCGGGACACTCCACTCCTACGAGCAGTACTTC,CATRSGTLHSYEQYF
TRBJ2-7,-,-,TRBV7-9,TGTGCCAGCAGCTTTAGCGCGGCCTCCCACTACGAGCAGTACTTC,CASSFSAASHYEQYF
TRBJ2-2,-,TRBD2,TRBV5-1,TGCGCCAGCAGCTTTATAGCGGGAAACACCGGGGAGCTGTTTTTT,CASSFIAGNTGELFF
TRBJ2-7,few,-,TRBV4-1,TGCGCCAGCAGCCCGACTCCACAGGCTACCTACGAGCAGTACTTC,CASSPTPQATYEQYF
TRBJ1-2,-,-,TRBV18,TGTGCCAGCTCACCAGGGTCAGATAAGCGCTATGGCTACACCTTC,CASSPGSDKRYGYTF
TRBJ1-1,-,TRBD1,TRBV5-1,TGCGCCAGCAGCCCGGGACAGCTCACTGAAGCTTTCTTT,CASSPGQLTEAFF
TRBJ2-2,once,-,TRBV30,TGTGCCTGGGGCAGGTTTGGCACCGGGGAGCTGTTTTTT,CAWGRFGTGELFF
TRBJ1-1,-,TRBD1,TRBV30,TGTGCCTGGAGTATATTCTACGACAGGGCGAACACTGAAGCTTTCTTT,CAWSIFYDRANTEAFF
TRBJ1-1,-,-,TRBV30,TGTGCCTGGGGAAGGGGTCGGGCTGAAGCTTTCTTT,CAWGRGRAEAFF
TRBJ2-4,-,TRBD1,TRBV28,TGTGCCAGCAGGACCTTCCGGGACAGTAAAAACATTCAGTACTTC,CASRTFRDSKNIQYF
TRBJ2-3,-,-,TRBV19,TGTGCCAGTAGTAGGGGGCGGGGGCTCACAGATACGCAGTATTTT,CASSRGRGLTDTQYF
TRBJ1-3,-,-,TRBV5-5,TGTGCCAGCAGTGACACGGACTCTGGAAACACCATATATTTT,CASSDTDSGNTIYF
TRBJ2-7,-,TRBD2,TRBV5-1,TGCGCCAGCAGCTTTGTTAGCGGGAGCTCCTACGAGCAGTACTTC,CASSFVSGSSYEQYF
TRBJ1-2,-,TRBD1,TRBV28,TGTGCCAGCAGGGGGACAGGGGTAAACTATGGCTACACCTTC,CASRGTGVNYGYTF
TRBJ2-7,-,TRBD1,TRBV19,TGTGCCAGTAGCAACCCGGGACAGATCTACGAGCAGTACTTC,CASSNPGQIYEQYF
TRBJ2-3,-,-,TRBV6-5,TGTGCCAGCAGTCGAGGGCCAGATACGCAGTATTTT,CASSRGPDTQYF
TRBJ2-7,-,TRBD1,TRBV4-2,TGTGCCAGCAGCCAAGATGCCCGGGGACAGCTCATTTACGAGCAGTACTTC,CASSQDARGQLIYEQYF
TRBJ1-2,-,-,TRBV4-1,TGCGCCAGCAGCCAAGGCCGTCGGGCAGGGGAGACCTCCAACTATGGCTACACCTTC,CASSQGRRAGETSNYGYTF
TRBJ1-1,-,-,TRBV2,TGTGCCAGCAGTGAAGGTCAGACTGAAGCTTTCTTT,CASSEGQTEAFF
TRBJ2-3,once,TRBD2,TRBV19,TGTGCCAGTACCCCTTACCCTAGCGGATCGGTTTTGGGTACGCAGTATTTT,CASTPYPSGSVLGTQYF
TRBJ2-7,many,TRBD2,TRBV28,TGTGCCAGCAGTTCGGATAGCGGGAGCCGCGAGCAGTACTTC,CASSSDSGSREQYF
TRBJ1-1,-,-,TRBV6-2/TRBV6-3,TGTGCCAGCAGTAGAGTAATGAACACTGAAGCTTTCTTT,CASSRVMNTEAFF
TRBJ1-2,-,-,TRBV19,TGTGCCAGTAGTATCAGGGGCAACTATGGCTACACCTTC,CASSIRGNYGYTF
TRBJ1-5,-,-,TRBV7-9,TGTGCCAGCAGCGCCACAGGGAATCAGCCCCAGCATTTT,CASSATGNQPQHF
TRBJ2-2,-,-,TRBV5-1,TGCGCCAGCAGCTTTGCAGGGGAGACCGGGGAGCTGTTTTTT,CASSFAGETGELFF
TRBJ1-3,-,-,TRBV5-1,TGCGCCAGCAGCTCCGGGGGTTCGAGGGGAAACACCATATATTTT,CASSSGGSRGNTIYF
TRBJ2-3,-,TRBD2,TRBV20-1,TGCAGTGCTAGTACACTAGCGGGGGGGAGAGATACGCAGTATTTT,CSASTLAGGRDTQYF
TRBJ2-6,-,-,TRBV19,TGTGCCAGTAGTCCCCAGGCATTTCGCTCTGGGGCCAACGTCCTGACTTTC,CASSPQAFRSGANVLTF
TRBJ1-2,once,-,TRBV3-1/TRBV3-2,TGTGCCAGCAGCCGCACCGGGACATCAAACTATGGCTACACCTTC,CASSRTGTSNYGYTF
TRBJ2-1,-,TRBD2,TRBV4-2,TGTGCCAGCAGCCAAAGGACTAGCGGGGCTTACAATGAGCAGTTCTTC,CASSQRTSGAYNEQFF
TRBJ2-4,-,-,TRBV28,TGTGCCAGCAGAACAGGGTCGGCCAAAAACATTCAGTACTTC,CASRTGSAKNIQYF
TRBJ2-5,few,TRBD1,TRBV3-1/TRBV3-2,TGTGCCAGCAGCCACGTCGGGACAGGTTCCCAAGAGACCCAGTACTTC,CASSHVGTGSQETQYF
TRBJ2-5,once,TRBD1,TRBV5-1,TGCGCCAGCAGCACCCAGGGGGTTGGAGAGACCCAGTACTTC,CASSTQGVGETQYF
TRBJ1-5,-,TRBD1,TRBV7-8,TGTGCCAGCAGCCCGCAGACAGGGGGGGTCAATCAGCCCCAGCATTTT,CASSPQTGGVNQPQHF